This T cell receptor (beta chain) was documented in a study of neoadjuvant anti-PD-1 for oral cavity cancer (dated by TCRdb to the early 2020s). Study-wide context: Three to four biweekly doses of nivolumab at 3 mg/kg were mostly administered to patients before curative-intent surgical resection. The parent correlative cohort had about a dozen patients and a response rate of about 35%. Under RECIST 1.1, patients with complete response, partial response or stable disease were classed as responders, and patients with progression were classed as non-responders. Patients without progression received a fourth nivolumab dose around day 43 and underwent definitive surgical resection on days 50-56. Study-wide conclusions, independent of this receptor: The TCR analyses had only three patients in each response group, and the authors called for validation in larger cohorts. After neoadjuvant nivolumab, non-responders showed significantly higher T cell clonality (Gini index) in PBMCs than responders did. A higher pretreatment blood Treg/Th17 ratio correlated with both higher pretreatment blood TCRbeta clonality and lower post-treatment tumor TCRbeta clonality.

Worth noting for this clone: Its antigen is currently not known. Base quality data are lacking; no much larger clone is found one base away.

Read against the paper, the sample's time point label means: before neoadjuvant nivolumab. The patients had newly diagnosed stage II-IVA oral cavity squamous cell carcinoma and had not received any prior systemic or radiation treatment. The cohort consisted of patients with HPV-negative, locally advanced oral cavity squamous cell carcinoma. No culture maintenance or expansion was done, as the peripheral blood mononuclear cells went straight to analysis. Samples were obtained from a longitudinal correlative study of a single-arm phase II trial of neoadjuvant nivolumab in oral cavity squamous cell carcinoma. Subject-matched pre- and post-treatment PBMCs and tumors from three responders and three non-responders were subjected to genomic DNA-based TCRbeta sequencing. Peripheral blood mononuclear cells were collected before nivolumab treatment and were collected again after treatment, at the time of surgery. The Maxwell RSC DNA from Cells kit was used to isolate genomic DNA from PBMCs.

CDR1 and CDR2 are read off the germline V gene (reference sequence) as GTSNPN and SVGIG. V is cut by 0 bases and J by 6 bases, and the space between the germline ends is 8 bases. Measured from the cysteine to the phenylalanine, the CDR3 is 12 residues long. Left in the record is the CDR3 DNA by itself, 36 bases read in frame from the first base. PBMC libraries used mostly 450 to 500 ng of input genomic DNA for deep sequencing, with six replicates per sample. The immunoSEQ hsTCRbeta kit was used to prepare TCRbeta libraries, following the manufacturer's instructions. The completed libraries were mixed into a single pool at 3 nM, then sequenced with an Illumina NovaSeq 6000 S4 flow cell. For the original study's pipeline: Raw data preprocessing and quality control were performed with the immunoSEQ Analyzer. The analysis was restricted to productive rearrangements, with each unique CDR3 amino acid sequence defining a clonotype. Repertoire clonality was estimated as the Gini-Simpson index, computed with the R package tcR. Student's t test was used to compare Gini indices, while Pearson correlation assessed associations with tumor size change. Here the immuneACCESS table is served through TCRdb, limited to in-frame sequences with V and J called. Missing clones are a known gap in these copies; in checked studies unresolved V genes cover under half, and the rest lacks a known reason. The D gene and trimming were derived from the DNA, and the V and J assignments and clone size from that table. Present in this sample are 17,000 or so clones, approximately 64% of which were seen just once. The leading ten clones occupy approximately 2.8% of the sample.

The chain couples TRBV30 to TRBJ1-1, with no confidently assigned D gene. This receptor was taken from a person between 40 and 85 years old with oral cavity squamous cell carcinoma. The starting material was PBMCs, obtained before nivolumab (anti-PD-1) treatment. CDR3 region: CAWSVQLAEAFF. The nucleotides are TGTGCCTGGAGTGTACAATTGGCTGAAGCTTTCTTT.